The present TCR beta chain was sequenced within a study of low-dose radiotherapy and immunotherapy resistance in tumors. The table lists this clonotype with many counts. V gave up 7 bases and J gave up 4 bases; unmatched junction bases: 9. Germline lookup yields CDR1 MDHEN and CDR2 SYDVKM. CDR3 length: 15 amino acids. Stated time point: before trial treatment. Primers used for first-strand cDNA, a TRAV- and TRBV-specific set, covered both alpha and beta chains. Amplification, which lasted approximately 19 PCR cycles, used a constant-region primer and V-primer adapter to amplify TCRs. Using its own MiXCR run on the reads, TCRdb lists one record per CDR3 protein. The sample holds around 90,000 distinct CDR3 sequences, about 19% seen once.

The material sequenced was PBMCs, taken before treatment. The chain couples TRBV28 to TRBJ2-1; 8 nucleotides line up with TRBD2. This TCR came from a male donor with prostate cancer. The CDR3 sequence: CASISGGAGYNEQFF. CDR3 in DNA: TGTGCCAGCATATCCGGGGGGGCCGGGTACAATGAGCAGTTCTTC.